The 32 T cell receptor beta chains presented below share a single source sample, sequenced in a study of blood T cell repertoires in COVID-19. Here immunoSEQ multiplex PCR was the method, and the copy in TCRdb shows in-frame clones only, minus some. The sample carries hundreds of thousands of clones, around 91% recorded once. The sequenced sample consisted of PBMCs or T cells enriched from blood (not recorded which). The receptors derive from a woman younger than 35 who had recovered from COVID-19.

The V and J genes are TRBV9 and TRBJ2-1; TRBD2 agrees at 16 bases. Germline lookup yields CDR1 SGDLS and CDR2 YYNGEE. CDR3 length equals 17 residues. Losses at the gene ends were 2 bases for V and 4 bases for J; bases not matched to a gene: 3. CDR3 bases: TGTGCCAGCAGCGTGGGACTAGCGGGGGGGAATTACAATGAGCAGTTCTTC. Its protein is CASSVGLAGGNYNEQFF.

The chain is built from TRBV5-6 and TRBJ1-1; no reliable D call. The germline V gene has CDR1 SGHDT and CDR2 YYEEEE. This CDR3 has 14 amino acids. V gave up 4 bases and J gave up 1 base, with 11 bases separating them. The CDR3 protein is CASSEGLGNTEAFF. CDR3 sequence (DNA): TGTGCCAGCAGCGAAGGACTGGGGAACACTGAAGCTTTCTTT.

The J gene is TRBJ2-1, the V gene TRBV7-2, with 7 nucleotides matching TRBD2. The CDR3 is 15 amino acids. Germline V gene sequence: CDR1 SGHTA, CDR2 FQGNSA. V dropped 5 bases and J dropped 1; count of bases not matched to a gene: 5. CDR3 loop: CASSRGGSSYNEQFF. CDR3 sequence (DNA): TGTGCCAGCAGCCGCGGGGGAAGTTCCTACAATGAGCAGTTCTTC.

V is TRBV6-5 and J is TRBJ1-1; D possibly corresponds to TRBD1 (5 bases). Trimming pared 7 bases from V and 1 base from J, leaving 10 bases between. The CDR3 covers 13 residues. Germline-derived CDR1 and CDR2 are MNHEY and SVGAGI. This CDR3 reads CASKGFWNTEAFF. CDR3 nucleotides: TGTGCCAGCAAGGGGTTTTGGAACACTGAAGCTTTCTTT.

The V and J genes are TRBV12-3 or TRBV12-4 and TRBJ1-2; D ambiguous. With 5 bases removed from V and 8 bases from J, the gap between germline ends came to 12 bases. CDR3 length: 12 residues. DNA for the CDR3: TGTGCCAGCAGTGCCAGGCCTAAAGGCTACACCTTC. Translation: CASSARPKGYTF.

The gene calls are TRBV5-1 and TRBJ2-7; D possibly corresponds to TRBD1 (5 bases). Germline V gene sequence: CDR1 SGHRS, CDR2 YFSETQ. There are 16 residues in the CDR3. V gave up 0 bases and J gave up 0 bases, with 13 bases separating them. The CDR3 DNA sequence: TGCGCCAGCAGCTTGGATAGGACACGAATCTCCTACGAGCAGTACTTC. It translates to CASSLDRTRISYEQYF.

CDR3 nucleotide sequence: TGTGCCCGACATATCTTATGGGGGGGGATAAATTCACCCCTCCACTTT. This codes for CARHILWGGINSPLHF. The chain uses TRBV12-5 and TRBJ1-6; weak D call: TRBD1 (5 bases). This CDR3 spans 16 amino acids. CDR1 and CDR2 (germline): LGHNT, FRNRAP.

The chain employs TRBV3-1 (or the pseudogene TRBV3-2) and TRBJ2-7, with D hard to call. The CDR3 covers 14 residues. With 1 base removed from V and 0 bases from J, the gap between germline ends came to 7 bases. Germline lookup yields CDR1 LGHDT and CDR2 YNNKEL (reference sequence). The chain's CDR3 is CASSQVFNSYEQYF. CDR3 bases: TGTGCCAGCAGCCAAGTTTTTAACTCCTACGAGCAGTACTTC.

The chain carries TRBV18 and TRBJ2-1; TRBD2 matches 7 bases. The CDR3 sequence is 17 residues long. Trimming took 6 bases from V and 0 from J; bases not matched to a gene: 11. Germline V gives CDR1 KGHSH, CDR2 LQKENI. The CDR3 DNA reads TGTGCCAGCTCGGGGGGACTAATGTTTATCTCCTACAATGAGCAGTTCTTC. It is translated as CASSGGLMFISYNEQFF.

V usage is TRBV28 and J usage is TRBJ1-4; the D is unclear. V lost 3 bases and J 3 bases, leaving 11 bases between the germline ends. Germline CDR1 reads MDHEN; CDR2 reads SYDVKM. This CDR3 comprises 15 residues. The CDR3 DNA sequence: TGTGCCAGCAGTTTCCCTGGAGGGCCTAATGAAAAACTGTTTTTT. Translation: CASSFPGGPNEKLFF.

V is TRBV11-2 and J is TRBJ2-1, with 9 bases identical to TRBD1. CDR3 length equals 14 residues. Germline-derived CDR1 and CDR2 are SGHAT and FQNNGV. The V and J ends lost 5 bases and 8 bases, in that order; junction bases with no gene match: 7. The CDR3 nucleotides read TGTGCCAGCAGCCCAGGGACAGGGTGGCATGAGCAGTTCTTC. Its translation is CASSPGTGWHEQFF.

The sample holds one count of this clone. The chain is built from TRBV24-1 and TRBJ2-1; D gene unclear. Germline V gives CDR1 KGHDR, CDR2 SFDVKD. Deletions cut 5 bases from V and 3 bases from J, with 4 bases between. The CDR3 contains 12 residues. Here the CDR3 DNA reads TGTGCCACCAGTGTAAACTACAATGAGCAGTTCTTC. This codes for CATSVNYNEQFF.

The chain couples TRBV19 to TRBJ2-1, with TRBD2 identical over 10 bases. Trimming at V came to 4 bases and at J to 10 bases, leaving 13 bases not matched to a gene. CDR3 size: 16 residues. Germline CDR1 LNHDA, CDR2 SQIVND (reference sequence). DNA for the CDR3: TGTGCCAGTAGTAAACAGCGGGGGGGGATACAATGGGAGCAGTTCTTC. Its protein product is CASSKQRGGIQWEQFF.

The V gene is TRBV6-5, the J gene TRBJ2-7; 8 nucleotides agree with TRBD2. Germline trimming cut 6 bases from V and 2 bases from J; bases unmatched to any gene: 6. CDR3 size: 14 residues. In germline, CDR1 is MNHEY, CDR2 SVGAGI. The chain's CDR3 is CASSPAGGAYEQYF. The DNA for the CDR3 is TGTGCCAGCAGCCCCGCCGGGGGGGCCTACGAGCAGTACTTC.

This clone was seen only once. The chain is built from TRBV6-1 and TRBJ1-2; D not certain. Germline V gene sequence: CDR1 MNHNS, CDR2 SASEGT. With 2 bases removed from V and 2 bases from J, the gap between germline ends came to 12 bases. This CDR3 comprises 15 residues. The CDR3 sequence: CASSEPLGVNYGYTF. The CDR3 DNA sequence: TGTGCCAGCAGTGAACCTCTCGGGGTAAACTATGGCTACACCTTC.

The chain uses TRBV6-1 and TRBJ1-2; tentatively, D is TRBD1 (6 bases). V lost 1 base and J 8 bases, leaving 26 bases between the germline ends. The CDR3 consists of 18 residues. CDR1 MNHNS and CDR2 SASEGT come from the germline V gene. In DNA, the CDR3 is TGTGCCAGCAGTGAAGAGGGGACAAGAAGACCATTCCTTATGGGCTACACCTTC. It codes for CASSEEGTRRPFLMGYTF.

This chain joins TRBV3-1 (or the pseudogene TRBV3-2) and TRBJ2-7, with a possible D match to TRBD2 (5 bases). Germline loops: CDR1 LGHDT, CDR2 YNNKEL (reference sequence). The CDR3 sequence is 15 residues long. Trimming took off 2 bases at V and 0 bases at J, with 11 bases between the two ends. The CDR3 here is CASSQTFRDSYEQYF. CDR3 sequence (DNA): TGTGCCAGCAGCCAAACGTTCCGGGACTCCTACGAGCAGTACTTC.

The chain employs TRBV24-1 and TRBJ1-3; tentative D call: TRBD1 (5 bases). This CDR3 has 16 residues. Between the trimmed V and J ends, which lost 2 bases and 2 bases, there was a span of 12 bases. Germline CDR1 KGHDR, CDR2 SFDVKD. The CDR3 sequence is CATSDSPGFTGNTIYF. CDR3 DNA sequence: TGTGCCACCAGTGATTCCCCAGGGTTCACTGGAAACACCATATATTTT.

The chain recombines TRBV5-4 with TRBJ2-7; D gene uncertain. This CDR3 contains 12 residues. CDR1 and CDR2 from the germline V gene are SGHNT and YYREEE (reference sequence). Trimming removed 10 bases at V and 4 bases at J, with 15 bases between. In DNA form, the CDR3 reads TGTGCCCCAGTGGAGCCACTATACGAGCAGTACTTC. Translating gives CAPVEPLYEQYF.

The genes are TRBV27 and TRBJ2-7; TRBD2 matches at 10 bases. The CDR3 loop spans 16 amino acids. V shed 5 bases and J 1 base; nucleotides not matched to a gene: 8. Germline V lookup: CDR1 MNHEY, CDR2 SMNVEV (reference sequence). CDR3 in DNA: TGTGCCAGCAGTCCCCTACTAGCGGGGCTATCCTACGAGCAGTACTTC. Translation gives CASSPLLAGLSYEQYF.

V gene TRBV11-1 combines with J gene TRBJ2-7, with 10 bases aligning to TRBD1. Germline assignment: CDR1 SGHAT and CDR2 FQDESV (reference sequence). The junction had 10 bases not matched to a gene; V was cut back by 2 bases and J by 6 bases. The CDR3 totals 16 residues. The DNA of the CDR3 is TGTGCCAGCAGCTTACCGGACAGGGGGTTGTTCCGCGAGCAGTACTTC. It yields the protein CASSLPDRGLFREQYF.

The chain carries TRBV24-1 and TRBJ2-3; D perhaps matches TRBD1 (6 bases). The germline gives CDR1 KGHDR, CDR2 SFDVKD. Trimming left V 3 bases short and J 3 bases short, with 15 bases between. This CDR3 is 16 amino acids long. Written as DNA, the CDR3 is TGTGCCACCAGTGATATAAACAGGGACGGGACAGATACGCAGTATTTT. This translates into CATSDINRDGTDTQYF.

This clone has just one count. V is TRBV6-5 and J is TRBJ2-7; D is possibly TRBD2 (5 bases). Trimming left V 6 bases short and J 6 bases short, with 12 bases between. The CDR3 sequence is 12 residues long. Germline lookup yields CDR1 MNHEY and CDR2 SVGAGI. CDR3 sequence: CASRDGGIEQYF. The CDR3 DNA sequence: TGTGCCAGCAGAGACGGAGGCATCGAGCAGTACTTC.

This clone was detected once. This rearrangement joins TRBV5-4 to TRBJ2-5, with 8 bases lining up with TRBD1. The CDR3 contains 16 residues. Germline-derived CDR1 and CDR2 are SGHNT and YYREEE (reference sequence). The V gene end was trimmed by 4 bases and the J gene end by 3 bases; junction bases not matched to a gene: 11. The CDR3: CASSRRDRRSEETQYF. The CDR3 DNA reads TGTGCCAGCAGCCGCCGGGACAGGAGAAGCGAAGAGACCCAGTACTTC.

This chain's CDR3 is CASSPDGARGEKLFF. The CDR3 DNA sequence: TGTGCCAGCAGCCCCGATGGAGCTAGGGGTGAAAAACTGTTTTTT. The chain has TRBV7-9 and TRBJ1-4, with TRBD1 as a possible D gene (5 bases). V lost 5 bases to trimming and J lost 7 bases, with 17 bases between them. Per the germline V gene, CDR1 is SEHNR and CDR2 is FQNEAQ (reference sequence). The CDR3 runs 15 residues.

The CDR3 is CASSLVGPGQGSSYNEQFF. DNA for the CDR3: TGCGCCAGCAGCTTGGTGGGACCGGGACAGGGAAGCTCCTACAATGAGCAGTTCTTC. J is TRBJ2-1 and V is TRBV5-1; 9 bases map to TRBD1. Trimming removed 0 bases from V and 0 bases from J; junction bases left unmatched: 10. The CDR3 covers 19 residues. Germline V gives CDR1 SGHRS, CDR2 YFSETQ.

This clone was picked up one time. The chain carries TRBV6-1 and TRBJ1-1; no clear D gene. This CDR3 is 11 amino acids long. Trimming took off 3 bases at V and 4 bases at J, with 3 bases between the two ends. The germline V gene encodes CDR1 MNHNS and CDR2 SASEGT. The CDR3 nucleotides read TGTGCCAGCAGTGAGAGCACTGAAGCTTTCTTT. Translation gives CASSESTEAFF.

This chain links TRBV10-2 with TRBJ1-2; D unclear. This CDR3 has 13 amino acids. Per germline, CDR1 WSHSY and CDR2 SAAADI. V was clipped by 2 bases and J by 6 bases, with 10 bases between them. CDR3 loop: CASSERLADGYTF. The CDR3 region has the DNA TGCGCCAGCAGTGAGCGGTTGGCGGATGGCTACACCTTC.

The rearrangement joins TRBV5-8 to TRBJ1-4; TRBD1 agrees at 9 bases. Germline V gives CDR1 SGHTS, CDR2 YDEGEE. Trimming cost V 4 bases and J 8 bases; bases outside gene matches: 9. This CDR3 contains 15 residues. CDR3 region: CASSSQGQGREKLFF. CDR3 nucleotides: TGTGCCAGCAGCAGCCAGGGACAGGGACGCGAAAAACTGTTTTTT.

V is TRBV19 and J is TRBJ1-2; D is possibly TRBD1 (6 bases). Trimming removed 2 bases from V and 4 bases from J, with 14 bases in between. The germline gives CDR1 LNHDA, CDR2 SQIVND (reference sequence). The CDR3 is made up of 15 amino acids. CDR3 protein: CASSIPGVLIYGYTF. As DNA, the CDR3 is TGTGCCAGTAGTATACCAGGGGTCCTCATCTATGGCTACACCTTC.

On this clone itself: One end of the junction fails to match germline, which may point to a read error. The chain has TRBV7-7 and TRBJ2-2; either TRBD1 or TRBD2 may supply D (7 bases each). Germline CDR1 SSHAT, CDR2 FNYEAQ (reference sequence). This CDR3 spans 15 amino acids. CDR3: CASSGTAGHTGELFF. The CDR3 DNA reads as TGTGCTAGCAGCGGGACAGCGGGCCACACCGGGGAGCTGTTTTTT.

The CDR3 sequence is CASSPRDPRGEKLFF. Here the CDR3 DNA reads TGTGCCAGCTCACCCCGGGATCCCAGAGGGGAAAAACTGTTTTTT. The chain employs TRBV18 and TRBJ1-4; the D is unclear. The CDR3 has 15 amino acids. With 3 bases removed from V and 8 bases from J, the gap between germline ends came to 16 bases. The germline V gene encodes CDR1 KGHSH and CDR2 LQKENI.